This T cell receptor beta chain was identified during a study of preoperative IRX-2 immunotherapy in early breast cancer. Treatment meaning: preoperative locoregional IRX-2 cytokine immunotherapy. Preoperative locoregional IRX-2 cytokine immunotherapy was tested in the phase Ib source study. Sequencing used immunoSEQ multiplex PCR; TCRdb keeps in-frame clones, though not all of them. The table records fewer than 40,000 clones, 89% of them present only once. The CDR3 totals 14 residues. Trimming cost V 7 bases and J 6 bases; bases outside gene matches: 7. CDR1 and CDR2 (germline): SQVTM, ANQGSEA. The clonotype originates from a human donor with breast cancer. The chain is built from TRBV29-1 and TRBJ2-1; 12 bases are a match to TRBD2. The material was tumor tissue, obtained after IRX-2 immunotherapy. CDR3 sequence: CSADGLAGSNEQFF. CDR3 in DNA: TGCAGCGCCGATGGACTAGCGGGGAGCAATGAGCAGTTCTTC.